The T cell receptor beta chain described here comes from a study of identical twins. This clonotype was found many times. From the 5' RACE reads, TCRdb called clonotypes with MiXCR, one entry per CDR3 protein. Among approximately 680,000 distinct CDR3 sequences listed, about 7% were seen once. Germline-derived CDR1 and CDR2 are ENHRY and SYGVKD. The CDR3 runs 18 residues. Unmatched junction bases numbered 12, after V lost 0 bases and J lost 3 bases. These same data were also listed under a study on yellow fever vaccine responses in identical twins.

The sequencing sample was made of PBMCs. The gene calls are TRBV10-3 and TRBJ2-3; 7 positions agree with TRBD2. This TCR was recovered from a woman between 18 and 29 years old in good health. In DNA, the CDR3 is TGTGCCATCAGTGAGTCAGCGGCGCGGGAGTTTAGGACAGATACGCAGTATTTT. This sequence encodes CAISESAAREFRTDTQYF.